This section outlines one T cell receptor beta chain sequence together with its context. The antigen is undetermined. The sample originates from a study of identical twins. Addition of a universal primer site occurred through template switching, and cDNA carried unique molecular identifiers. TCRdb re-analysed the 5' RACE reads in MiXCR, keeping a single row per CDR3 protein. This table holds some 97,000 distinct CDR3 sequences, 5.9% found once. Trimming removed 3 bases from V and 13 bases from J; junction bases left unmatched: 5. The V gene's germline CDR1 is DFQATT and CDR2 SNEGSKA (reference sequence). The CDR3 loop spans 12 amino acids. Study conclusions and caveats: Models predicted too little out-of-frame TCR alpha sharing in monozygotic twins. Insertion counts were lower in abundant cord blood beta clonotypes, a trend that memory repertoires did not show.

This receptor was taken from a woman between 50 and 59 years old in good health. Sequenced material: memory T cells sorted from blood. The chain joins TRBV20-1 to TRBJ2-1; 11 nucleotides line up with TRBD2. CDR3 DNA sequence: TGCAGTGCTAGGCCAGGGACTAGCGGACAGTTCTTC. Translated, it gives CSARPGTSGQFF.